Each of the 22 T cell receptor beta chains below was sequenced from the same sample in a study of radiotherapy plus CTLA-4 blockade in lung cancer. Measured with immunoSEQ multiplex PCR; TCRdb has only the in-frame clones, and not every one. The sample records about 40,000 clones, roughly 73% being singletons. Specimen: peripheral blood, collected from a patient treated with radiotherapy plus ipilimumab. All receptors come from a human donor with non-small cell lung cancer that progressed on radiotherapy plus ipilimumab.

The chain employs TRBV4-3 and TRBJ2-2; 8 positions match TRBD1. The CDR3 totals 14 residues. The germline V gene encodes CDR1 LGHNA and CDR2 YSLEER. The V and J ends lost 3 bases and 4 bases, in that order; junction bases with no gene match: 1. The chain's CDR3 is CASSHDRGTGELFF. CDR3 coding DNA: TGCGCCAGCAGCCATGACAGGGGCACCGGGGAGCTGTTTTTT.

V gene TRBV4-3 combines with J gene TRBJ1-6; D remains ambiguous. V dropped 0 bases and J dropped 16 bases, with 16 bases sitting between them. This CDR3 region has 14 residues. The germline V gene encodes CDR1 LGHNA and CDR2 YSLEER. The chain's CDR3 is CASSQDRLRSQLHF. In DNA form, the CDR3 reads TGCGCCAGCAGCCAAGATAGGCTAAGGAGTCAACTCCACTTT.

The chain carries TRBV20-1 and TRBJ2-1; D gene ambiguous. Trimming shortened V by 1 base and J by 7 bases, and 5 bases separated the two germline ends. This CDR3 is 11 amino acids long. Germline-derived CDR1 and CDR2 are DFQATT and SNEGSKA (reference sequence). The CDR3 DNA reads as TGCAGTGCTAGAGCGCGGAATGAGCAGTTCTTC. It is translated as CSARARNEQFF.

The rearrangement links TRBV19 to TRBJ1-3; maybe TRBD1 (5 bases). The CDR3 loop spans 13 amino acids. Trimming removed 7 bases at V and 4 bases at J, with 11 bases between. Germline lookup yields CDR1 LNHDA and CDR2 SQIVND (reference sequence). The CDR3 nucleotides read TGTGCCAGTAAGAAGGGGTCGGGAAACACCATATATTTT. Translated, it gives CASKKGSGNTIYF. The full variable domain, with the rest looked up from reference TRBV19 and TRBJ1-3, is DGGITQSPKYLFRKEGQNVTLSCEQNLNHDAMYWYRQDPGQGLRLIYYSQIVNDFQKGDIAEGYSVSREKKESFPLTVTSAQKNPTAFYLCASKKGSGNTIYFGEGSWLTVV.

The CDR3, as DNA: TGTGCCAGTAGTCTAGGGACAGGGGGCTCAGCTTTCTTT. Translating it yields CASSLGTGGSAFF. The rearrangement uses TRBV19 and TRBJ1-1, with 12 bases matching TRBD1. V shed 5 bases and J 10 bases; nucleotides not matched to a gene: 5. The CDR3 sequence is 13 residues long. Looked up from germline, CDR1 is LNHDA and CDR2 is SQIVND (reference sequence).

The gene calls are TRBV25-1 and TRBJ2-2, with 7 bases lining up with TRBD2. This CDR3 region has 15 residues. V gave up 4 bases and J gave up 3 bases; unmatched junction bases: 5. Germline CDR1 MGHDK, CDR2 SYGVNS. The CDR3 sequence: CASSVSGVHTGELFF. In DNA form, the CDR3 reads TGTGCCAGCAGTGTGAGCGGGGTTCACACCGGGGAGCTGTTTTTT.

This chain joins TRBV7-9 and TRBJ1-5; 7 bases align to TRBD1. The ends lost 5 bases at V and 4 bases at J; junction bases unmatched: 8. The CDR3 runs to 15 residues. Germline V gene data show CDR1 as SEHNR and CDR2 as FQNEAQ (reference sequence). CDR3 loop: CASSPGTVRNQPQHF. CDR3 sequence (DNA): TGTGCCAGCAGCCCCGGGACAGTAAGAAATCAGCCCCAGCATTTT. Based on the CDR3 plus reference TRBV7-9 and TRBJ1-5, the full variable domain is DTGVSQNPRHKITKRGQNVTFRCDPISEHNRLYWYRQTLGQGPEFLTYFQNEAQLEKSRLLSDRFSAERPKGSFSTLEIQRTEQGDSAMYLCASSPGTVRNQPQHFGDGTRLSIL.

The chain recombines TRBV5-1 with TRBJ1-5; perhaps TRBD1 as D (5 bases). Deletions cut 3 bases from V and 0 bases from J, with 10 bases between. CDR1 SGHRS and CDR2 YFSETQ come from the germline V gene. The length of the CDR3 is 15 residues. In DNA form, the CDR3 reads TGCGCCAGCAGCTGGGGGGTTGGTAGCAATCAGCCCCAGCATTTT. It translates to CASSWGVGSNQPQHF.

The genes are TRBV7-8 and TRBJ1-1; 7 nucleotides agree with TRBD1. Unmatched junction bases numbered 18, after V lost 5 bases and J lost 0 bases. This CDR3 comprises 19 residues. Germline CDR1 is SGHVS and CDR2 is FQNEAQ. In DNA form, the CDR3 reads TGTGCCAGCAGCCGAAGCCCAGGGGGGATGGGTCCCGTGAACACTGAAGCTTTCTTT. It codes for CASSRSPGGMGPVNTEAFF. Combining the CDR3 with reference TRBV7-8 and TRBJ1-1 gives the whole variable domain GAGVSQSPRYKVAKRGQDVALRCDPISGHVSLFWYQQALGQGPEFLTYFQNEAQLDKSGLPSDRFFAERPEGSVSTLKIQRTQQEDSAVYLCASSRSPGGMGPVNTEAFFGQGTRLTVV.

This clone appeared a few times. V and J are TRBV4-1 and TRBJ1-2; 9 positions agree with TRBD1. The germline gives CDR1 MGHRA, CDR2 YSYEKL. The V segment lost 0 bases and the J segment 3 bases; nucleotides outside the gene matches: 2. The CDR3 consists of 15 residues. The CDR3 here is CASSQDRDRDYGYTF. The CDR3 nucleotides are TGCGCCAGCAGCCAAGATCGGGACAGGGACTATGGCTACACCTTC.

The chain has TRBV28 and TRBJ1-2, with a tentative D call TRBD1 (5 bases). CDR1 is MDHEN and CDR2 is SYDVKM in the germline V gene. V was shortened by 6 bases and J by 4 bases, with 9 bases between the two germline ends. The CDR3 has 12 amino acids. CDR3 loop: CASRFQGYGYTF. Written as DNA, the CDR3 is TGTGCCAGCAGATTCCAGGGCTATGGCTACACCTTC.

This clone was counted a single time. Here the CDR3 reads CAVSGGNTGELFF. The DNA of the CDR3 is TGTGCCGTTTCAGGGGGGAACACCGGGGAGCTGTTTTTT. V usage is TRBV7-9 and J usage is TRBJ2-2; 7 nucleotides line up with TRBD1. The CDR3 extends over 13 amino acids. Germline CDR1 and CDR2: SEHNR and FQNEAQ (reference sequence). Trimming removed 11 bases from V and 1 base from J; junction bases left unmatched: 4.

In this sample, this clone turned up a few times. The DNA of the CDR3 is TGTGCCAGCAGTTTTTCGACCGGGGAGCTGTTTTTT. This gives the protein CASSFSTGELFF. V is TRBV27 and J is TRBJ2-2; D ambiguous. The CDR3 loop spans 12 amino acids. Germline CDR1 is MNHEY and CDR2 is SMNVEV (reference sequence). Deletions cut 3 bases from V and 5 bases from J, with 4 bases between.

CDR3 sequence reads: CASTAVAAGGTDTQYF. CDR3 nucleotides: TGTGCCAGCACCGCCGTGGCGGCGGGGGGGACAGATACGCAGTATTTT. The chain carries TRBV2 and TRBJ2-3; 9 positions agree with TRBD2. Germline V gene lookup returns CDR1 SNHLY and CDR2 FYNNEI. The V and J ends lost 7 bases and 3 bases, in that order; junction bases with no gene match: 11. This CDR3 contains 16 residues.

J is TRBJ2-1 and V is TRBV4-2; 9 bases agree with TRBD2. In germline, CDR1 is LGHNA, CDR2 YNFKEQ. V gave up 0 bases and J gave up 4 bases; unmatched junction bases: 4. The CDR3 totals 16 residues. CDR3: CASSQDPLAGYNEQFF. CDR3 bases: TGTGCCAGCAGCCAAGATCCGCTAGCGGGGTACAATGAGCAGTTCTTC.

The chain joins TRBV18 to TRBJ1-6, with 10 bases matching TRBD1. V lost 4 bases, J lost 3 bases, and 6 bases stayed unmatched. CDR3 length: 17 residues. CDR1 KGHSH and CDR2 LQKENI come from the germline V gene. CDR3 sequence (DNA): TGTGCCAGCTCACACCGGGACAGGGGAGTCTATAATTCACCCCTCCACTTT. Protein sequence: CASSHRDRGVYNSPLHF.

The gene calls are TRBV5-8 and TRBJ1-4, with D uncertain. V lost 0 bases, J lost 4 bases, and 10 bases lay in between. The CDR3 has 15 residues. Per germline, CDR1 SGHTS and CDR2 YDEGEE. CDR3 residues: CASSLELGSNEKLFF. The CDR3 region has the DNA TGTGCCAGCAGCTTGGAATTAGGGAGTAATGAAAAACTGTTTTTT.

The V and J genes are TRBV9 and TRBJ1-3, with D possibly matching TRBD1 (6 bases). The V and J ends lost 0 bases and 0 bases respectively, with 7 bases between them. CDR3 length: 15 residues. Germline V lookup: CDR1 SGDLS, CDR2 YYNGEE. In DNA form, the CDR3 reads TGTGCCAGCAGCGTAGGGGACATCTCTGGAAACACCATATATTTT. Amino acid sequence: CASSVGDISGNTIYF.

V is TRBV9 and J is TRBJ1-5; a possible D gene is TRBD1 (5 bases). Per the germline V gene, CDR1 is SGDLS and CDR2 is YYNGEE. The CDR3 spans 14 residues. The ends were cut back, 7 bases at V and 1 base at J, with 12 bases in the middle. CDR3 region: CASGLGGSNQPQHF. The CDR3 region has the DNA TGTGCCAGCGGCCTCGGGGGGAGCAATCAGCCCCAGCATTTT. The full variable domain, rest sourced from reference TRBV9 and TRBJ1-5, is DSGVTQTPKHLITATGQRVTLRCSPRSGDLSVYWYQQSLDQGLQFLIQYYNGEERAKGNILERFSAQQFPDLHSELNLSSLELGDSALYFCASGLGGSNQPQHFGDGTRLSIL.

This sequence joins TRBV5-5 and TRBJ2-2, with D possibly TRBD2 on 5 matching bases. V lost 2 bases, J lost 4 bases, and 15 bases lay in between. Germline CDR1 reads SGHKS; CDR2 reads YYEKEE (reference sequence). CDR3 length: 16 residues. For the CDR3, the DNA is TGTGCCAGCAGCTTCGACTACTTCGGTCTCACCGGGGAGCTGTTTTTT. This gives the protein CASSFDYFGLTGELFF.

This sequence joins TRBV6-6 and TRBJ1-5, with no clear D. Trimming took 2 bases from V and 11 from J, leaving 7 bases between them. Germline values: CDR1 MNHNY, CDR2 SVGAGI (reference sequence). The CDR3 spans 11 residues. CDR3 nucleotide sequence: TGTGCCAGCAGTTACGCGTTGGCCCAGCATTTT. Its protein is CASSYALAQHF.

The V gene is TRBV9, the J gene TRBJ1-2; D not certain. Trimming left V 3 bases short and J 1 base short, with 7 bases between. From germline, CDR1 is SGDLS and CDR2 YYNGEE. CDR3 length: 13 residues. The CDR3: CASSADFNYGYTF. The CDR3 DNA is TGTGCCAGCAGCGCGGACTTTAACTATGGCTACACCTTC.